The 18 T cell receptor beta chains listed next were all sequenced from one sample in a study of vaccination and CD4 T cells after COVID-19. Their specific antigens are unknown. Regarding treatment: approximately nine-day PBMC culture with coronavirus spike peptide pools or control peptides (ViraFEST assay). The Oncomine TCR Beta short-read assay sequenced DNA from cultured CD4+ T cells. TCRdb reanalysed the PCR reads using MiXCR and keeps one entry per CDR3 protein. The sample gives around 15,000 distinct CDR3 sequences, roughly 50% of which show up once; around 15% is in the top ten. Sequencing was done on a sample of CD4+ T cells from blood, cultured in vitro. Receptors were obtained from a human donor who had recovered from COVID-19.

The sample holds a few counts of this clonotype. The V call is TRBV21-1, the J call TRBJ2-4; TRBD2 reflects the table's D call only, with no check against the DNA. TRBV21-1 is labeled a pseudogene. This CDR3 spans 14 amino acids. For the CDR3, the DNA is TGTGCCAGCTCGGGCGGGAGGGCCAAAAACATTCAGTACTTC. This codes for CASSGGRAKNIQYF.

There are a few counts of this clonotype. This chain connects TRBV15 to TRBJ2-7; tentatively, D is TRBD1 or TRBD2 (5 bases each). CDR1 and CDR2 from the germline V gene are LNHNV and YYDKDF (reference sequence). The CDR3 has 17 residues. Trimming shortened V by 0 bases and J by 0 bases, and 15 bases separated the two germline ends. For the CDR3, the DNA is TGTGCCACCAGCAGAGATCTGGGGACGGCCACCTCCTACGAGCAGTACTTC. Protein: CATSRDLGTATSYEQYF.

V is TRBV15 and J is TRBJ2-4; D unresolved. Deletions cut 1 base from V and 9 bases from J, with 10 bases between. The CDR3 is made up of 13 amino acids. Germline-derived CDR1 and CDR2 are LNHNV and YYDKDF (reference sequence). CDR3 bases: TGTGCCACCAGCAGAGGAAGTTATGGCATTCAGTACTTC. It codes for CATSRGSYGIQYF.

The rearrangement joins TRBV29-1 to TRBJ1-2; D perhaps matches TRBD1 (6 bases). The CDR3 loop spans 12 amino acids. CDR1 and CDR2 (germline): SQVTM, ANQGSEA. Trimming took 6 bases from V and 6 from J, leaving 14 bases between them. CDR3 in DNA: TGCAGCGTGGTACAGGGTGGGGATGGCTACACCTTC. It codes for CSVVQGGDGYTF.

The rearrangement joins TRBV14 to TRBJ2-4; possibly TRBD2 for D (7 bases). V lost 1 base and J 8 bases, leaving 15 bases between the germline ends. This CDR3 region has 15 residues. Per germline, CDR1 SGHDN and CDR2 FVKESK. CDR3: CASSQVEGGEDIQYF. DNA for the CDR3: TGTGCCAGCAGCCAAGTTGAGGGGGGGGAGGACATTCAGTACTTC.

The CDR3 loop reads CASSLAGTYRTDTQYF. DNA of the CDR3: TGTGCCAGCAGCTTAGCTGGGACTTATCGCACAGATACGCAGTATTTT. The rearrangement joins TRBV7-2 to TRBJ2-3; TRBD2 is a possible D gene (6 bases). CDR1 is SGHTA and CDR2 is FQGNSA in the germline V gene. V lost 0 bases and J lost 1, with 11 bases in between. This CDR3 contains 16 residues. The full variable domain, with the rest looked up from reference TRBV7-2 and TRBJ2-3, is GAGVSQSPSNKVTEKGKDVELRCDPISGHTALYWYRQSLGQGLEFLIYFQGNSAPDKSGLPSDRFSAERTGGSVSTLTIQRTQQEDSAVYLCASSLAGTYRTDTQYFGPGTRLTVL.

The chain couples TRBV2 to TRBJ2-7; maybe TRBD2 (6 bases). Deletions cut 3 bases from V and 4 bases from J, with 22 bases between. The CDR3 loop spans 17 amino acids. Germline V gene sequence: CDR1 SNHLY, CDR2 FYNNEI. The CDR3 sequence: CASSDRGGASSGYEQYF. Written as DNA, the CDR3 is TGTGCCAGCAGTGACCGCGGCGGGGCCTCCTCAGGGTACGAGCAGTACTTC. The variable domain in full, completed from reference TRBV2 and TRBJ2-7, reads EPEVTQTPSHQVTQMGQEVILRCVPISNHLYFYWYRQILGQKVEFLVSFYNNEISEKSEIFDDQFSVERPDGSNFTLKIRSTKLEDSAMYFCASSDRGGASSGYEQYFGPGTRLTVT.

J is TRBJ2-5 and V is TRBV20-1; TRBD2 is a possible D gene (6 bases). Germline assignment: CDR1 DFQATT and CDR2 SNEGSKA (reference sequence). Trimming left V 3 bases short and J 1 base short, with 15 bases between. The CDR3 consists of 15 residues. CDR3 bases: TGCAGTGCTAGCAACTTCGGGACTGGCCAAGAGACCCAGTACTTC. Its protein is CSASNFGTGQETQYF.

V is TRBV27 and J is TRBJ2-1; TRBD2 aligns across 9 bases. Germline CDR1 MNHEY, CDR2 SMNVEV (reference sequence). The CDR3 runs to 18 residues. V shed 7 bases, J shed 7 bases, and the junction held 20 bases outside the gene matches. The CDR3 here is CASTSMTGNLLAGNEQFF. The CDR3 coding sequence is TGTGCCAGCACTTCCATGACAGGGAACCTCCTAGCGGGAAATGAGCAGTTCTTC.

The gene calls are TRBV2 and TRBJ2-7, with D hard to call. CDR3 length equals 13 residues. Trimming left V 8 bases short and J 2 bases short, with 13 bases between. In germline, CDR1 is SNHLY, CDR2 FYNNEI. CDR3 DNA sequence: TGTGCCAGCTCCCTGCCGCTGACCTACGAGCAGTACTTC. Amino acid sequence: CASSLPLTYEQYF.

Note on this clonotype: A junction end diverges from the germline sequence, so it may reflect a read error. CDR3: CASSEELHPSAQPQHF. For the CDR3, the DNA is TGTGCCAGCAGCGAAGAGCTACACCCATCGGCTCAGCCCCAGCATTTT. The J gene is TRBJ1-5, the V gene TRBV6-1; D is unclear. Germline V gene sequence: CDR1 MNHNS, CDR2 SASEGT. There are 16 residues in the CDR3.

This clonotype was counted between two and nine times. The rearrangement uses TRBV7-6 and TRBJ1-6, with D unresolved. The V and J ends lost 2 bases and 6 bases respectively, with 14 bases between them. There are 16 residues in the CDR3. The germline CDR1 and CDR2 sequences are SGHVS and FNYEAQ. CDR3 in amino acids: CASSLRDGLINSPLHF. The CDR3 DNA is TGTGCCAGCAGCTTACGGGATGGACTGATTAATTCACCCCTCCACTTT.

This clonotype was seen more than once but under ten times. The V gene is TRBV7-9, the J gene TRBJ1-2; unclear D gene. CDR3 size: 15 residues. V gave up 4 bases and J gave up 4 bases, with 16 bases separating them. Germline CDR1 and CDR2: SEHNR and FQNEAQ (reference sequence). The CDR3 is CASSYRASWPYGYTF. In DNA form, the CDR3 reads TGTGCCAGCAGCTACCGCGCCTCCTGGCCCTATGGCTACACCTTC.

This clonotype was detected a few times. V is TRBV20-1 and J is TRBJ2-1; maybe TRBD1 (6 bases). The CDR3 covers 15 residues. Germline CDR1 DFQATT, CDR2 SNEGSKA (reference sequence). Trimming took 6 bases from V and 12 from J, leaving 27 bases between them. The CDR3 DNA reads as TGCAGTGCCCTTAAAGTCGGGACAAGGTTTCGGGGGCAGTTCTTC. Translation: CSALKVGTRFRGQFF.

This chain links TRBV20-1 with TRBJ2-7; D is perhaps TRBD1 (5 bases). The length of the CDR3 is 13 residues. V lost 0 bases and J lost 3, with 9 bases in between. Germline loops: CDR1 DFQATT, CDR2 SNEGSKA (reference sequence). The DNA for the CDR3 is TGCAGTGCTAGAGATGGTGGACACTACGAGCAGTACTTC. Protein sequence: CSARDGGHYEQYF.

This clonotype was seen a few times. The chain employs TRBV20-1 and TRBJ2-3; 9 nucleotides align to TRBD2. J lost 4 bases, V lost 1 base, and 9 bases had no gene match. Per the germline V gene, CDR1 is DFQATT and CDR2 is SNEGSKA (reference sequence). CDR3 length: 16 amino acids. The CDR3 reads CSARGRPAGGADTQYF. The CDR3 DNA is TGCAGTGCTAGAGGTCGCCCAGCGGGAGGTGCAGATACGCAGTATTTT.

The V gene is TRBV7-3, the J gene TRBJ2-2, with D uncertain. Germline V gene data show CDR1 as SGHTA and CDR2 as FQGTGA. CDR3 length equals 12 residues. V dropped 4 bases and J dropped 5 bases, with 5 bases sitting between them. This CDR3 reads CASSSTTGELFF. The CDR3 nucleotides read TGTGCCAGCAGCTCGACTACCGGGGAGCTGTTTTTT.

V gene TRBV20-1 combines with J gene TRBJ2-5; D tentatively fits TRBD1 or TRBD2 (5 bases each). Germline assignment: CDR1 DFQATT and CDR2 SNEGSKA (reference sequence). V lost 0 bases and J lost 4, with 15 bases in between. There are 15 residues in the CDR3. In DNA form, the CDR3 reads TGCAGTGCTAGAGATGGTCGAGGGGCTGCAGAGACCCAGTACTTC. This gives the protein CSARDGRGAAETQYF.